One and the same sample provided the 9 T cell receptor beta chains below, sequenced in a study of T cells in localized non-small cell lung cancer. Some clones are missing from TCRdb's copy, which holds only in-frame ones; the method was immunoSEQ multiplex PCR. The sample records around 83,000 clones, around 80% being singletons. The sample here was PBMCs, taken before any cancer treatment. The receptors stem from a man between 40 and 70 years old with stage II squamous cell lung carcinoma.

The rearrangement uses TRBV11-2 and TRBJ2-1; D assignment may be TRBD1 or TRBD2 (5 bases each). CDR3 length: 16 amino acids. Deletions cut 5 bases from V and 1 base from J, with 15 bases between. The V gene's germline CDR1 is SGHAT and CDR2 FQNNGV. The CDR3 here is CASSQQGRKSYNEQFF. DNA for the CDR3: TGTGCCAGCAGCCAGCAGGGACGGAAGTCCTACAATGAGCAGTTCTTC.

This clone was seen a handful of times. The CDR3 reads CASSQGPYQPQHF. Written as DNA, the CDR3 is TGCGCCAGCAGCCAAGGGCCCTATCAGCCCCAGCATTTT. This rearrangement joins TRBV4-1 to TRBJ1-5, with no clear D. V was shortened by 1 base and J by 5 bases, with 6 bases between the two germline ends. This CDR3 spans 13 amino acids. Germline V gene lookup returns CDR1 MGHRA and CDR2 YSYEKL.

The chain recombines TRBV18 with TRBJ2-1; the D is unclear. This CDR3 contains 14 residues. V dropped 5 bases and J dropped 0 bases, with 8 bases sitting between them. From germline, CDR1 is KGHSH and CDR2 LQKENI. CDR3 coding DNA: TGTGCCAGCTCATCTCAGAGCTCCTACAATGAGCAGTTCTTC. This gives the protein CASSSQSSYNEQFF.

The DNA of the CDR3 is TGTGCCAGCAGCGTCCGACAGGGGGGTGAAGCTTTCTTT. Its translation: CASSVRQGGEAFF. V gene TRBV9 combines with J gene TRBJ1-1; TRBD1 aligns across 9 bases. The CDR3 is 13 residues long. Trimming took 2 bases from V and 7 from J; bases not matched to a gene: 3. CDR1 and CDR2 (germline): SGDLS, YYNGEE.

In this sample, this clone turned up once. J is TRBJ1-5 and V is TRBV19, with D perhaps matching TRBD1 (6 bases). The germline gives CDR1 LNHDA, CDR2 SQIVND (reference sequence). The CDR3 has 15 amino acids. Trimming cost V 7 bases and J 5 bases, with 18 bases left between them. As DNA, the CDR3 is TGTGCCAGTACTTTACAGGGAATACGGGATCAGCCCCAGCATTTT. This gives the protein CASTLQGIRDQPQHF. The full variable domain, its missing parts supplied by reference TRBV19 and TRBJ1-5, is DGGITQSPKYLFRKEGQNVTLSCEQNLNHDAMYWYRQDPGQGLRLIYYSQIVNDFQKGDIAEGYSVSREKKESFPLTVTSAQKNPTAFYLCASTLQGIRDQPQHFGDGTRLSIL.

In this sample, this clone turned up a few times. The CDR3 coding sequence is TGCGCCAGCATTCCCCGGGACAGGGGAAGGGAGCAGTACTTC. Amino acids: CASIPRDRGREQYF. V and J are TRBV10-1 and TRBJ2-7; 10 bases are a match to TRBD1. Germline V gene sequence: CDR1 WNHNN, CDR2 SYGVQD (reference sequence). The CDR3 runs 14 residues. The junction had 10 bases not matched to a gene; V was cut back by 7 bases and J by 7 bases.

The CDR3 protein is CASSQDTGVNQPQHF. The CDR3 DNA follows: TGCGCCAGCAGCCAAGATACTGGAGTCAATCAGCCCCAGCATTTT. The chain has TRBV4-3 and TRBJ1-5, with D hard to call. The V and J ends lost 0 bases and 3 bases respectively, with 9 bases between them. CDR1 LGHNA and CDR2 YSLEER come from the germline V gene. The CDR3 loop spans 15 amino acids.

The chain carries TRBV7-2 and TRBJ2-1; D unclear. CDR1 SGHTA and CDR2 FQGNSA come from the germline V gene. The CDR3 runs to 19 residues. Between the trimmed V and J ends, which lost 1 base and 6 bases, there was a span of 25 bases. The CDR3 DNA reads TGTGCCAGCAGCTTAGGGCTGGAAGACATCCGATCTTGGCGCAATGAGCAGTTCTTC. Encoded protein: CASSLGLEDIRSWRNEQFF.

The rearrangement joins TRBV19 to TRBJ2-2; TRBD1 is a possible D gene (5 bases). This CDR3 spans 16 amino acids. Germline CDR1 and CDR2: LNHDA and SQIVND (reference sequence). Trimming removed 2 bases at V and 0 bases at J, with 10 bases between. CDR3 loop: CASSINRPTNTGELFF. The CDR3 nucleotides are TGTGCCAGTAGTATAAACAGGCCTACGAACACCGGGGAGCTGTTTTTT.